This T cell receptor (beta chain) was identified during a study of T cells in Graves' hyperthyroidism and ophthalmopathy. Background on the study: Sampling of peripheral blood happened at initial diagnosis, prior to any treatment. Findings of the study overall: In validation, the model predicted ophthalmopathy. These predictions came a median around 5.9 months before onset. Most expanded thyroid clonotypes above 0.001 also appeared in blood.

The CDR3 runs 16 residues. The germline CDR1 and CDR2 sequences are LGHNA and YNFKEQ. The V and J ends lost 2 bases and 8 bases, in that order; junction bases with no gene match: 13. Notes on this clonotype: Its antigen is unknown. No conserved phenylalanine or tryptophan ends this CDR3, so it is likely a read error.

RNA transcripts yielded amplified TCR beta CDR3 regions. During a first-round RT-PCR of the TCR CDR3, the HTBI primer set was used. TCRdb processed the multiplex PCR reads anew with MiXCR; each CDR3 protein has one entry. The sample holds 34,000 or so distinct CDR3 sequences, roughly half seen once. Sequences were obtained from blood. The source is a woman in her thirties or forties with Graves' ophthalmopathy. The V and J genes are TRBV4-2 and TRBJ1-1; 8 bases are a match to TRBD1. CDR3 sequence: CASSQPLGQGASEAFS. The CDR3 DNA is TGTGCCAGCAGCCAACCCCTGGGGCAGGGGGCTTCGGAAGCTTTCTCT.